This record looks at one T cell receptor (beta chain) sequence and its context. Its antigen is still unknown. These data belong to a study of post-analysis software for immune sequencing data. General observations from the study: Controls showed lower frequencies than patients for four to six TRBV segments, and TRBV5-6, TRBV5-1 and TRBV20-1 were among these.

Trimming shortened V by 6 bases and J by 2 bases, and 11 bases separated the two germline ends. This CDR3 has 15 residues. The library was made from cDNA and included unique molecular identifiers. When about 0.85 to 11 million T cells were used, they gave 500,000 or so cDNA molecules. Via MiXCR, TCRdb re-called the PCR reads, giving one row per CDR3 protein. The table has 800,000 to 950,000 distinct CDR3 sequences, approximately 57% seen once; the top ten hold 4.6%. The TCR originated in a girl between 10 and 17 years old with multiple sclerosis. The chain joins TRBV12-3 or TRBV12-4 to TRBJ2-6, with no clear D. Sequenced sample: blood. CDR3: CASSPLVAGANVLTF. DNA for the CDR3: TGTGCCAGCAGCCCGCTAGTAGCTGGGGCCAACGTCCTGACTTTC.